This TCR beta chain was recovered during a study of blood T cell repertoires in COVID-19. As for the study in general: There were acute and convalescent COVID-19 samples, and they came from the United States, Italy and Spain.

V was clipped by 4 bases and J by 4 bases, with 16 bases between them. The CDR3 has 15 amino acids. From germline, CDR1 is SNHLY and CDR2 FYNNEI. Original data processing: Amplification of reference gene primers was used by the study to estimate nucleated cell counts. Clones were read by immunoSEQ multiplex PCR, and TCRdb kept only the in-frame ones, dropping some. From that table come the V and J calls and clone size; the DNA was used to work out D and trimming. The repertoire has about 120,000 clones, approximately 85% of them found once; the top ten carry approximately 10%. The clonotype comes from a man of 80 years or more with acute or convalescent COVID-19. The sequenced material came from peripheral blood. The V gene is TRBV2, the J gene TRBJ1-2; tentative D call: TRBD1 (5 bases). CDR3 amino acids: CASSGENRPAYGYTF. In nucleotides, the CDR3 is TGTGCCAGCAGTGGTGAGAACAGGCCGGCCTATGGCTACACCTTC. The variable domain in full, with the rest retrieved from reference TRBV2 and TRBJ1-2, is EPEVTQTPSHQVTQMGQEVILRCVPISNHLYFYWYRQILGQKVEFLVSFYNNEISEKSEIFDDQFSVERPDGSNFTLKIRSTKLEDSAMYFCASSGENRPAYGYTFGSGTRLTVV.